The source of this T cell receptor (beta chain) is a study of PD-1 blockade in classical Hodgkin lymphoma. As for time point: cycle 4 day 1 (C4D1), after five to seven weeks of nivolumab. The patients all showed relapse after autologous stem cell transplantation, while their brentuximab vedotin exposure varied. Assay used: immunoSEQ multiplex PCR; TCRdb lists only in-frame clones, some missing. Of approximately 65,000 clones listed, roughly nine tenths are singletons. Turning to this clone: What it recognizes is unknown.

Study-wide results and limits: The baseline diversity of complete responders showed similarity to that of newly diagnosed patients. At baseline, newly diagnosed patients reportedly showed less TCR diversity than healthy donors.

The sequencing used peripheral blood mononuclear cells (PBMCs), collected before the fourth cycle of nivolumab. This sequence was found in a human donor with classical Hodgkin lymphoma.

Here the CDR3 reads CASSQWVTGANVLTF. In nucleotides, the CDR3 is TGTGCCAGCAGCCAGTGGGTTACTGGGGCCAACGTCCTGACTTTC. The chain joins TRBV5-8 to TRBJ2-6; D unclear. Trimming removed 4 bases at V and 2 bases at J, with 10 bases between. The CDR3 runs 15 residues. Germline CDR1 and CDR2: SGHTS and YDEGEE. Full variable domain (missing parts from reference TRBV5-8 and TRBJ2-6): EAGVTQSPTHLIKTRGQQATLRCSPISGHTSVYWYQQALGLGLQFLLWYDEGEERNRGNFPPRFSGRQFPNYSSELNVNALELEDSALYLCASSQWVTGANVLTFGAGSRLTVL.